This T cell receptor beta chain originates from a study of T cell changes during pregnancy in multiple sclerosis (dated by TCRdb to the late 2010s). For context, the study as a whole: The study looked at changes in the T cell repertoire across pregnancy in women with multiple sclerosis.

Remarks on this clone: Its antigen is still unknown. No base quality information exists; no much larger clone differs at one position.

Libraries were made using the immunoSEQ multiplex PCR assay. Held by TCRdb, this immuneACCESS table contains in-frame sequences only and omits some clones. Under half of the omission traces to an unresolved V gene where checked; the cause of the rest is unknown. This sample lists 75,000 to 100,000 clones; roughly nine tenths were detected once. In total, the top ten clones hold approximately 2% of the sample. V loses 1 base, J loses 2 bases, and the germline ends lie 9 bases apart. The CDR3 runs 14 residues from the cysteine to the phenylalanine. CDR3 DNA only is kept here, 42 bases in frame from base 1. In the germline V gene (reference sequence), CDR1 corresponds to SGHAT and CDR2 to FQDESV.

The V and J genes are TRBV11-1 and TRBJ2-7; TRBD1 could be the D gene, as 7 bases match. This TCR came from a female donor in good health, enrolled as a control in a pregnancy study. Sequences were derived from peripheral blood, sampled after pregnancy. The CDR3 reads CASSLGGTAYEQYF. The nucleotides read TGTGCCAGCAGCTTAGGCGGGACAGCCTACGAGCAGTACTTC.